The rows below give T cell receptor beta chains drawn from one sample of a study of T-cell memory formation after mild COVID-19. TCRdb reprocessed the 5' RACE reads via MiXCR and lists one record per CDR3 protein. The profile shows 25,000 to 30,000 distinct CDR3 sequences, more than 10% of them singletons. Sequenced: PBMCs or a T cell subset sorted from them (not recorded which). The receptors shown here come from an adult woman who had mild COVID-19 (a few samples of this study predate the infection). Cell type and time point are not known. Both conserved end residues are part of each CDR3. Fields, in order: CDR3 DNA, CDR3 protein, V gene, D gene, J gene, clone size. The D gene is left open where the match is weak. Clone size, where shown, is once, few, many, or a class for clones that have expanded.

TGCGCCAGCAGCCTTGGACAGAACACGGATACGCAGTATTTT CASSLGQNTDTQYF TRBV4-1 NA TRBJ2-3 many
TGTGCCACCAGTGTTAGGACAGGGTTCCGGAATGAGCAGTTCTTC CATSVRTGFRNEQFF TRBV24-1 TRBD1 TRBJ2-1 few
TGCAGTGGGGTTAGCGGGAGCGTTGAGCAGTTCTTC CSGVSGSVEQFF TRBV20-1 TRBD2 TRBJ2-1 many
TGTGCCAGCAGCTTCAGAACGGGGTACAATGAGCAGTTCTTC CASSFRTGYNEQFF TRBV7-2 NA TRBJ2-1 many
TGTGCCAGCAGCCTTGGAGGGGGCAAAAACATTCAGTACTTC CASSLGGGKNIQYF TRBV3-1 NA TRBJ2-4 NA
TGTGCCAGCAGTGTGCTAGGGGGGGCTACTGAAGCTTTCTTT CASSVLGGATEAFF TRBV6-4 NA TRBJ1-1 many
TGTGCCAGCAGCCCGAAAGAGACTAGCGGGCCGGGAGGCACCGGGGAGCTGTTTTTT CASSPKETSGPGGTGELFF TRBV3-1 TRBD2 TRBJ2-2 many
TGCGCCAGCAGCTCCCCCGCGGGAGGTTCGTGGAATGAGCAGTTCTTC CASSSPAGGSWNEQFF TRBV5-1 TRBD2 TRBJ2-1 many
TGTGCCAGCAGCCCAGTGGGTAACACTAGATACACCGGGGAGCTGTTTTTT CASSPVGNTRYTGELFF TRBV7-2 NA TRBJ2-2 many
TGTGCCAGCAGCTTAGCGCTCGGGCAGGCTGGTATCAATGGCTACACCTTC CASSLALGQAGINGYTF TRBV7-9 NA TRBJ1-2 many
TGTGCCAGCAGCCTAAGGGGCCAGGGTTACGCTGAAGCTTTCTTT CASSLRGQGYAEAFF TRBV3-1 NA TRBJ1-1 many
TGTGCCAGCAGCCAAGGTGGGGGACTAGCAGACGAGCTGTTTTTT CASSQGGGLADELFF TRBV4-2 TRBD2 TRBJ2-2 many
TGCGCCAGCAGCTTGACTAGCGGGGGTATAAATACGCAGTATTTT CASSLTSGGINTQYF TRBV5-1 TRBD2 TRBJ2-3 medium-sized
TGCGCCAGCAGCCATACTACCCTCCTCACAGATACGCAGTATTTT CASSHTTLLTDTQYF TRBV4-1 NA TRBJ2-3 many